These T cell receptor beta chains were read from a single sample in a study of blood T cell repertoires in COVID-19. The repertoire was sequenced with immunoSEQ multiplex PCR; TCRdb's copy has only in-frame clones and lacks some. Of just over 200,000 clones detected, around 86% appear once; the ten largest clones hold approximately 6.1%. Sequenced: peripheral blood. The receptors were gathered from an elderly man with acute or convalescent COVID-19. The CDR3 runs from the conserved cysteine through the conserved F or W. A D gene is named only where the DNA matches it firmly. Not all rows give a size; the values are once, few, many and, for expanded clones, a class.

NA | NA | TRBJ2-5 | TRBV7-3 | TGTGCCAGCAGCAGAAGGGAGGCGGAGACCCAGTACTTC | CASSRREAETQYF
few | TRBD2 | TRBJ2-5 | TRBV3-1/TRBV3-2 | TGTGCCAGCAGCCAAACCCAGGGACTAGCGGGAGTCCAAGAGACCCAGTACTTC | CASSQTQGLAGVQETQYF
NA | TRBD1 | TRBJ2-2 | TRBV6-5 | TGTGCCAGCAGTATCCAGGGGGTGGTTTCCGGGGAGCTGTTTTTT | CASSIQGVVSGELFF
NA | NA | TRBJ2-4 | TRBV11-2 | TGTGCCAGCAGTCGACAGGGCGGGGGGAATAACATTCAGTACTTC | CASSRQGGGNNIQYF
NA | TRBD1 | TRBJ1-1 | TRBV7-3 | TGTGCCAGCAGCTTAAAGGGGGCGGTATGGGACACTGAAGCTTTCTTT | CASSLKGAVWDTEAFF
NA | NA | TRBJ1-5 | TRBV7-2 | TGTGCCAGCAGCTCCCTACAGGGAAGTGGGCCCCAGCATTTT | CASSSLQGSGPQHF
NA | NA | TRBJ2-3 | TRBV7-3 | TGTGCCAGCAGCTCCCGGACTGTCTCAGATACGCAGTATTTT | CASSSRTVSDTQYF
NA | NA | TRBJ1-2 | TRBV30 | TGTGCCCTGCGGCCCCGTCATTTAAGTACCTTC | CALRPRHLSTF
NA | NA | TRBJ1-5 | TRBV5-6 | TGTGCCAGCAGCCTCGGGGGGGGCGGCAGGCAGCCCCAGCATTTT | CASSLGGGGRQPQHF
NA | NA | TRBJ2-1 | TRBV7-4 | TGTGCCAGCAGCTATTATCTGGTAGCTCGTTACAATGAGCAGTTCTTC | CASSYYLVARYNEQFF